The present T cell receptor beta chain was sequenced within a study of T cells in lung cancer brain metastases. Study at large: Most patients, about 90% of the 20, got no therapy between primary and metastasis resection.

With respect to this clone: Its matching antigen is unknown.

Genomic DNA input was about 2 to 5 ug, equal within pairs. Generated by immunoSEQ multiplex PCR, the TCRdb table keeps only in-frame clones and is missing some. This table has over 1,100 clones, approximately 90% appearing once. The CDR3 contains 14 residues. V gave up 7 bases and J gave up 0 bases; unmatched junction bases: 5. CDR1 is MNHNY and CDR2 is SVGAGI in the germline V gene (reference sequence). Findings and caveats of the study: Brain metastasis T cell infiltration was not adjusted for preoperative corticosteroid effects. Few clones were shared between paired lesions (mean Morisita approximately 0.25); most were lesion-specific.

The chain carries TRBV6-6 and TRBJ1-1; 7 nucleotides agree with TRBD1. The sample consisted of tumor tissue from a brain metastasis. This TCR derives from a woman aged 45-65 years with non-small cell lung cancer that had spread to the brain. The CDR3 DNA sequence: TGTGCCAGCATAATCGACAGGGTGAACACTGAAGCTTTCTTT. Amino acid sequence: CASIIDRVNTEAFF.